The rows below give T cell receptor beta chains drawn from one sample of a study of blood T cells in healthy people across ages. TCRdb re-called the 5' RACE reads through MiXCR, storing one row per CDR3 protein. The sample lists 550,000 to 750,000 distinct CDR3 sequences; roughly 21% were seen once. The specimen sequenced was blood. The origin of the receptors is a man between 65 and 85 years old in good health. The CDR3 runs from the conserved cysteine through the conserved F or W. A D gene is named only where the DNA matches it firmly. Clone size is shown for a subset of rows, as once, few, many or a class of expanded clone.

>.|TRBD2|TRBV6-5|TRBJ2-1
CASSYLPGLANNEQFF
TGTGCCAGCAGTTACCTGCCGGGACTAGCGAACAATGAGCAGTTCTTC
>.|.|TRBV5-6|TRBJ2-1
CASSAPHNWYNEQFF
TGTGCCAGCAGCGCCCCCCATAATTGGTACAATGAGCAGTTCTTC
>.|TRBD2|TRBV28|TRBJ2-3
CASSLSGRAPDTQYF
TGTGCCAGCAGTTTATCCGGGAGGGCCCCAGATACGCAGTATTTT
>few|.|TRBV24-1|TRBJ2-2
CATSDRSAGELFF
TGTGCCACCAGTGACCGCTCTGCCGGGGAGCTGTTTTTT
>few|.|TRBV7-8|TRBJ2-2
CASSSRWAGELFF
TGTGCCAGCAGCTCACGGTGGGCCGGGGAGCTGTTTTTT
>.|TRBD2|TRBV6-2/TRBV6-3|TRBJ2-1
CASSRLAGGLGNEQFF
TGTGCCAGCAGCAGACTAGCGGGAGGGCTGGGGAATGAGCAGTTCTTC
>.|.|TRBV20-1|TRBJ2-7
CSAPGRAYEQYF
TGCAGTGCCCCCGGCAGGGCCTACGAGCAGTACTTC
>.|.|TRBV20-1|TRBJ2-5
CSARGSEGPPYQETQYF
TGCAGTGCTAGAGGGTCTGAAGGACCACCGTACCAAGAGACCCAGTACTTC
>.|TRBD2|TRBV12-3/TRBV12-4|TRBJ2-3
CASSLGTSGAYTDTQYF
TGTGCCAGCAGTTTAGGGACTAGCGGGGCCTACACAGATACGCAGTATTTT
>few|.|TRBV18|TRBJ1-3
CASSQNGNTIYF
TGTGCCAGCTCTCAGAATGGAAACACCATATATTTT
>few|TRBD2|TRBV4-3|TRBJ2-1
CASSQAEREWNEQFF
TGCGCCAGCAGCCAAGCGGAGCGGGAGTGGAATGAGCAGTTCTTC
>.|TRBD1|TRBV3-1|TRBJ1-2
CASSPARTGNGYTF
TGTGCCAGCAGCCCCGCGCGGACAGGGAATGGCTACACCTTC
>.|TRBD2|TRBV20-1|TRBJ2-1
CSARVPTSGDYNEQFF
TGCAGTGCTAGAGTCCCGACTAGCGGGGACTACAATGAGCAGTTCTTC
>.|.|TRBV25-1|TRBJ1-1
CASSRTGGTLNTEAFF
TGTGCCAGCAGTCGTACCGGGGGCACCCTGAACACTGAAGCTTTCTTT
>few|TRBD1|TRBV18|TRBJ2-7
CASSPGTADYEQYF
TGTGCCAGCTCCCCCGGGACAGCCGACTACGAGCAGTACTTC
>few|TRBD2|TRBV20-1|TRBJ2-5
CSARETSVETQYF
TGCAGTGCTAGAGAAACTAGCGTTGAGACCCAGTACTTC
>few|.|TRBV7-3|TRBJ1-6
CASSGTSGSPLHF
TGTGCCAGCAGCGGGACAAGTGGGTCACCCCTCCACTTT
>.|TRBD2|TRBV3-1|TRBJ2-7
CASSQREGTRGSYEQYF
TGTGCCAGCAGCCAAAGAGAAGGGACTAGGGGGTCCTACGAGCAGTACTTC
>.|.|TRBV7-2|TRBJ2-3
CASSFRGVSSADTQYF
TGTGCCAGCAGCTTCCGAGGAGTGTCGAGCGCAGATACGCAGTATTTT
>.|.|TRBV27|TRBJ2-2
CASSLRAESSQVGLFF
TGTGCCAGCAGTTTAAGGGCGGAATCATCTCAAGTGGGGCTGTTTTTT
>many|.|TRBV7-2|TRBJ2-4
CASSSSGGRLDIQYF
TGTGCCAGCAGCAGTAGTGGGGGAAGGTTGGACATTCAGTACTTC
>many|TRBD2|TRBV5-1|TRBJ2-5
CASSFTSGSWETQYF
TGCGCCAGCAGCTTTACTAGCGGGAGTTGGGAGACCCAGTACTTC
>.|.|TRBV5-1|TRBJ2-3
CASSLASGGTDTQYF
TGCGCCAGCAGCTTGGCTTCAGGTGGCACAGATACGCAGTATTTT
>.|.|TRBV5-1|TRBJ1-2
CASSWTEPLGYTF
TGCGCCAGCAGCTGGACAGAACCCCTCGGCTACACCTTC
>.|.|TRBV12-3/TRBV12-4|TRBJ1-2
CASSSLQGRGYTF
TGTGCCAGCAGTTCCTTACAGGGTAGGGGCTACACCTTC
>few|.|TRBV24-1|TRBJ2-1
CATSDPRDEQFF
TGTGCCACCAGTGATCCCAGGGATGAGCAGTTCTTC
>.|.|TRBV15|TRBJ2-3
CATSREGGRHTDTQYF
TGTGCCACCAGCAGAGAGGGAGGCAGACACACAGATACGCAGTATTTT
>.|.|TRBV27|TRBJ2-7
CASSATAPSSYEQYF
TGTGCCAGCAGTGCGACGGCTCCCAGCTCCTACGAGCAGTACTTC
>.|.|TRBV20-1|TRBJ2-5
CSARAGVGQETQYF
TGCAGTGCTAGAGCGGGAGTGGGGCAAGAGACCCAGTACTTC
>.|.|TRBV29-1|TRBJ2-5
CSVYTGMETQYF
TGCAGCGTGTATACAGGGATGGAGACCCAGTACTTC
>.|.|TRBV4-3|TRBJ2-3
CASSQEGGPTDTQYF
TGCGCCAGCAGCCAAGAGGGGGGACCCACAGATACGCAGTATTTT
>few|TRBD2|TRBV27|TRBJ2-5
CASSLSGGSRETQYF
TGTGCCAGCAGTTTATCGGGGGGGAGTCGGGAGACCCAGTACTTC
>.|.|TRBV5-1|TRBJ2-5
CASSTVRSNQETQYF
TGCGCCAGCAGCACGGTGAGGTCCAACCAAGAGACCCAGTACTTC
>.|TRBD1|TRBV5-6|TRBJ1-6
CASSLAEDRQNSPLHF
TGTGCCAGCAGCTTGGCCGAGGACAGGCAAAATTCACCCCTCCACTTT
>.|.|TRBV6-5|TRBJ2-5
CASTHGGEETQYF
TGTGCCAGCACCCACGGAGGGGAAGAGACCCAGTACTTC